A few counts support the clone carrying this T cell receptor beta chain. Its specificity is not known. The CDR3 loop spans 15 amino acids. The germline V gene encodes CDR1 SGHRS and CDR2 YFSETQ. V was cut by 2 bases and J by 1 base, with 9 bases left in between. The data stem from a study of cytomegalovirus exposure and HLA in healthy donors. Findings and caveats of the study: Several top significant clusters appeared, in a later analysis, to be linked to common viral pathogens. Many donors carried some public TCRs, although rarity characterized most TCR sequences. TCR beta chains numbering more than 150 were designated cytomegalovirus-associated. In a later analysis, HLA-associated TCR beta chains were more clonally expanded than equally common others.

Amplification used 60 Vbeta primers and 13 Jbeta primers. Method: immunoSEQ multiplex PCR; TCRdb's copy keeps in-frame clones and lacks some. The sample records 110,000 to 150,000 clones, roughly 80% being singletons. This clonotype was obtained from a female donor in good health and CMV-seronegative. The V gene is TRBV5-1, the J gene TRBJ1-4; possibly TRBD1 for D (6 bases). Material: PBMCs. The CDR3: CASSLTGLTNEKLFF. Here the CDR3 DNA reads TGCGCCAGCAGCTTAACAGGGCTAACTAATGAAAAACTGTTTTTT.